The 31 T cell receptor beta chains below were found in one sample sequenced in a study of cytomegalovirus exposure and HLA in healthy donors. TCRdb's copy holds only in-frame clones and misses some; the assay was immunoSEQ multiplex PCR. Found here are 150,000 to 170,000 clones, 86% of them singletons; the top ten hold more than 20%. The sequencing sample was made of PBMCs. Receptor source: a man aged 18 to 29 in good health and CMV-seropositive.

This clone was recorded only once. The CDR3 coding sequence is TGTGCCAGCAGCGTAGGGGCAGCTCAAGAGACCCAGTACTTC. Translated, it gives CASSVGAAQETQYF. The chain employs TRBV9 and TRBJ2-5; no reliable D call. The CDR3 covers 14 residues. The germline V and J ends were trimmed by 0 bases and 2 bases, with 8 bases remaining between them. The V gene's germline CDR1 is SGDLS and CDR2 YYNGEE.

This chain uses TRBV7-8 with TRBJ1-1; D might be TRBD1 (5 bases). Trimming left V 2 bases short and J 1 base short, with 17 bases between. CDR1 is SGHVS and CDR2 is FQNEAQ in the germline V gene. This CDR3 has 17 residues. Here the CDR3 reads CASSLRVGEGSNTEAFF. The CDR3 DNA is TGTGCCAGCAGCTTAAGGGTAGGGGAGGGGTCGAACACTGAAGCTTTCTTT.

V and J are TRBV5-1 and TRBJ2-5; 12 positions agree with TRBD2. V gave up 4 bases and J gave up 3 bases; unmatched junction bases: 4. CDR1 is SGHRS, CDR2 YFSETQ, per germline. This CDR3 is 15 amino acids long. This CDR3 is CASSLASGGEETQYF. The CDR3 DNA follows: TGCGCCAGCAGCCTCGCTAGCGGGGGGGAAGAGACCCAGTACTTC.

The rearrangement uses TRBV9 and TRBJ2-1, with D perhaps matching TRBD1 (5 bases). The V gene lost 0 bases and the J gene lost 9 bases, with 13 bases spanning the gap. The germline CDR1 and CDR2 sequences are SGDLS and YYNGEE. This CDR3 is built from 14 residues. The CDR3 DNA reads TGTGCCAGCAGCGTAGTTTCAGGGAATGGTGAGCAGTTCTTC. Its protein product is CASSVVSGNGEQFF.

The chain uses TRBV7-6 and TRBJ2-5; 8 bases are shared with TRBD2. The CDR3 length is 17 residues. Germline V gives CDR1 SGHVS, CDR2 FNYEAQ. The V segment lost 1 base and the J segment 0 bases; nucleotides outside the gene matches: 7. CDR3 in amino acids: CASSLGSPGGYQETQYF. The CDR3 DNA sequence: TGTGCCAGCAGCTTAGGAAGCCCGGGGGGGTACCAAGAGACCCAGTACTTC.

The J gene is TRBJ2-5, the V gene TRBV4-2; D is perhaps TRBD1 (5 bases). Germline V gene lookup returns CDR1 LGHNA and CDR2 YNFKEQ. This CDR3 spans 15 amino acids. V was shortened by 0 bases and J by 4 bases, with 12 bases between the two germline ends. The chain's CDR3 is CASSQEGQGGETQYF. The CDR3 DNA reads TGTGCCAGCAGCCAAGAAGGCCAGGGCGGAGAGACCCAGTACTTC.

This sequence joins TRBV4-3 and TRBJ1-2; TRBD1 matches 10 bases. Germline V gene sequence: CDR1 LGHNA, CDR2 YSLEER. The trim removed 3 bases at V and 8 bases at J, leaving 6 bases unmatched. This CDR3 has 14 amino acids. The chain's CDR3 is CASSQVDRGEGYTF. The CDR3, as DNA: TGCGCCAGCAGCCAGGTGGACAGGGGGGAAGGCTACACCTTC.

The rearrangement uses TRBV2 and TRBJ1-1; D is uncertain. The CDR3 spans 14 residues. Germline loops: CDR1 SNHLY, CDR2 FYNNEI. V lost 7 bases and J lost 4, with 16 bases in between. The CDR3 coding sequence is TGTGCCAGCAACCCTGAAAGGGAGACCACTGAAGCTTTCTTT. This gives the protein CASNPERETTEAFF.

This chain uses TRBV4-2 with TRBJ2-7; TRBD1 matches at 7 bases. Germline CDR1 reads LGHNA; CDR2 reads YNFKEQ. The junction had 4 bases not matched to a gene; V was cut back by 0 bases and J by 2 bases. The CDR3 is 15 residues long. The CDR3 here is CASSQDGQGAYEQYF. The CDR3 coding sequence is TGTGCCAGCAGCCAAGATGGTCAGGGGGCCTACGAGCAGTACTTC.

The chain joins TRBV4-3 to TRBJ1-1, with a weak D call TRBD1 (5 bases). Germline values: CDR1 LGHNA, CDR2 YSLEER. Deletions cut 0 bases from V and 3 bases from J, with 11 bases between. There are 15 residues in the CDR3. This chain's CDR3 is CASSQDRGGDTEAFF. The CDR3, as DNA: TGCGCCAGCAGCCAAGATAGAGGAGGGGACACTGAAGCTTTCTTT.

The rearrangement uses TRBV7-2 and TRBJ2-2; the match to TRBD2 covers 15 bases. V dropped 6 bases and J dropped 6; count of bases not matched to a gene: 14. The germline V gene has CDR1 SGHTA and CDR2 FQGNSA. The CDR3 loop spans 19 amino acids. CDR3 coding DNA: TGTGCCAGCAGGCGACGCACGGGACTAGCGGGAGGTACGCCCGGGGAGCTGTTTTTT. It is translated as CASRRRTGLAGGTPGELFF.

The sample holds a few counts of this clone. The rearrangement links TRBV6-5 to TRBJ1-2; D gene uncertain. The CDR3 contains 13 residues. V dropped 7 bases and J dropped 7 bases, with 16 bases sitting between them. In germline, CDR1 is MNHEY, CDR2 SVGAGI. The CDR3 DNA reads TGTGCCAGCACCAACCACCCAGGTGCTGGCTACACCTTC. Translated: CASTNHPGAGYTF.

The chain uses TRBV5-8 and TRBJ1-5; TRBD1 agrees at 10 bases. With 6 bases clipped from V and 6 bases from J, the junction kept 9 bases outside the gene matches. Germline V gives CDR1 SGHTS, CDR2 YDEGEE. This CDR3 comprises 15 residues. This CDR3 reads CASTLDRGIPQPQHF. CDR3 in DNA: TGTGCCAGCACCCTGGACAGGGGGATTCCTCAGCCCCAGCATTTT.

This chain connects TRBV15 to TRBJ2-7, with 10 nucleotides matching TRBD1. The CDR3 extends over 16 amino acids. J gave up 2 bases and V 0 bases, and 4 bases lay outside the gene matches. The germline V gene encodes CDR1 LNHNV and CDR2 YYDKDF (reference sequence). CDR3 amino acids: CATSRDLGQGTYEQYF. CDR3 DNA: TGTGCCACCAGCAGAGATCTGGGACAGGGGACCTACGAGCAGTACTTC.

The CDR3 loop is CASSLEVSGANVLTF. CDR3 DNA: TGTGCCAGCAGCCTTGAGGTCTCTGGGGCCAACGTCCTGACTTTC. The rearrangement uses TRBV7-3 and TRBJ2-6; D call uncertain. The length of the CDR3 is 15 residues. Deletions cut 5 bases from V and 0 bases from J, with 8 bases between. Germline lookup yields CDR1 SGHTA and CDR2 FQGTGA.

The V gene is TRBV27, the J gene TRBJ1-2; maybe TRBD1 (6 bases). Germline V gene lookup returns CDR1 MNHEY and CDR2 SMNVEV (reference sequence). The CDR3 sequence is 13 residues long. The V end lost 6 bases, the J end lost 2 bases, and 10 bases lay between the germline ends. The CDR3 coding sequence is TGTGCCAGCAGGAGGACAGCGAACTATGGCTACACCTTC. Amino acid sequence: CASRRTANYGYTF.

The V and J genes are TRBV6-6 and TRBJ2-1; 10 positions agree with TRBD1. Germline CDR1 MNHNY, CDR2 SVGAGI (reference sequence). With 6 bases clipped from V and 6 bases from J, the junction kept 5 bases outside the gene matches. CDR3 length: 14 amino acids. The CDR3 DNA follows: TGTGCCAGCAGCTCGGGACAGGGGATCAATGAGCAGTTCTTC. It codes for CASSSGQGINEQFF.

This rearrangement joins TRBV7-2 to TRBJ1-2, with 7 nucleotides matching TRBD1. Germline V CDR1 and CDR2: SGHTA, FQGNSA. V was pared by 6 bases and J by 2 bases, with 9 bases of the junction left unmatched. The CDR3 extends over 15 amino acids. The CDR3 DNA sequence: TGTGCCAGCAGACCTAACCGGGACAGAAACTATGGCTACACCTTC. This gives the protein CASRPNRDRNYGYTF.

The chain couples TRBV9 to TRBJ2-7; D gene unclear. The V gene's germline CDR1 is SGDLS and CDR2 YYNGEE. Trimming stripped 2 bases from V and 0 bases from J, with 9 bases between. The CDR3 extends over 14 amino acids. CDR3 coding DNA: TGTGCCAGCAGCGTCAAGGAGACCTCCTACGAGCAGTACTTC. It specifies CASSVKETSYEQYF.

V usage is TRBV2 and J usage is TRBJ2-7; 7 bases align to TRBD1. The CDR3 length is 15 residues. V gave up 8 bases and J gave up 2 bases; unmatched junction bases: 12. Per germline, CDR1 SNHLY and CDR2 FYNNEI. The CDR3 sequence: CASFPGDREAYEQYF. Here the CDR3 DNA reads TGTGCCAGCTTCCCCGGGGACAGAGAGGCCTACGAGCAGTACTTC.

The V call is TRBV19, the J call TRBJ2-7, with 10 bases aligning to TRBD2. Germline loops: CDR1 LNHDA, CDR2 SQIVND (reference sequence). V shed 9 bases and J 3 bases; nucleotides not matched to a gene: 5. The CDR3 sequence is 13 residues long. DNA of the CDR3: TGTGCCAGCGGACTAGCGGCCAACTACGAGCAGTACTTC. Protein: CASGLAANYEQYF.

The V gene is TRBV7-2, the J gene TRBJ1-1; D remains ambiguous. Germline CDR1 reads SGHTA; CDR2 reads FQGNSA. V was trimmed by 1 base and J by 4 bases, leaving 13 bases between them. This CDR3 is built from 15 residues. CDR3 nucleotides: TGTGCCAGCAGCTTAGGCGACCGGCCGGGCACTGAAGCTTTCTTT. This sequence encodes CASSLGDRPGTEAFF.

This chain uses TRBV18 with TRBJ1-1, with D possibly matching TRBD1 (5 bases). V was shortened by 2 bases and J by 4 bases, with 11 bases between the two germline ends. Germline V gene data show CDR1 as KGHSH and CDR2 as LQKENI. The CDR3 runs to 14 residues. CDR3 sequence: CASSPSGSGTEAFF. CDR3 coding DNA: TGTGCCAGCTCACCATCAGGGTCGGGCACTGAAGCTTTCTTT.

The chain joins TRBV29-1 to TRBJ1-1; 9 bases are a match to TRBD1. J gave up 7 bases and V 8 bases, and 20 bases lay outside the gene matches. CDR1 and CDR2 from the germline V gene are SQVTM and ANQGSEA. This CDR3 is built from 16 residues. CDR3 residues: CSFSPGQGFWGGEAFF. The CDR3 region has the DNA TGCAGCTTTTCGCCGGGACAGGGATTTTGGGGGGGTGAAGCTTTCTTT.

The genes are TRBV7-2 and TRBJ2-7; the D is unclear. The V end lost 5 bases, the J end lost 2 bases, and 16 bases lay between the germline ends. CDR3 length: 15 amino acids. Germline V gives CDR1 SGHTA, CDR2 FQGNSA. This CDR3 reads CASSHGSVRTYEQYF. The CDR3 region has the DNA TGTGCCAGCAGCCACGGGTCAGTCCGAACCTACGAGCAGTACTTC. The whole variable domain, filled in from reference TRBV7-2 and TRBJ2-7, reads GAGVSQSPSNKVTEKGKDVELRCDPISGHTALYWYRQSLGQGLEFLIYFQGNSAPDKSGLPSDRFSAERTGGSVSTLTIQRTQQEDSAVYLCASSHGSVRTYEQYFGPGTRLTVT.

This clone was seen once. CDR3 loop: CASSLLRLAGQRRQFF. The CDR3 coding sequence is TGTGCCAGCAGTTTACTCCGACTAGCGGGTCAACGGAGGCAGTTCTTC. The V and J genes are TRBV27 and TRBJ2-1, with 10 bases lining up with TRBD2. J lost 12 bases, V lost 2 bases, and 13 bases had no gene match. There are 16 residues in the CDR3. Germline CDR1 and CDR2: MNHEY and SMNVEV (reference sequence).

V is TRBV2 and J is TRBJ2-3; D is perhaps TRBD2 (5 bases). Per the germline V gene, CDR1 is SNHLY and CDR2 is FYNNEI. Trimming stripped 2 bases from V and 3 bases from J, with 9 bases between. This CDR3 is built from 14 residues. CDR3 residues: CASSENGITDTQYF. CDR3 DNA: TGTGCCAGCAGTGAAAACGGGATAACAGATACGCAGTATTTT.

The V call is TRBV5-1, the J call TRBJ2-1; 11 bases line up with TRBD2. Trimming at V came to 4 bases and at J to 2 bases, leaving 8 bases not matched to a gene. Germline values: CDR1 SGHRS, CDR2 YFSETQ. The CDR3 length is 17 residues. In nucleotides, the CDR3 is TGCGCCAGCAGCCTCATTCCGGGACTAGCGGCCTACAATGAGCAGTTCTTC. As protein: CASSLIPGLAAYNEQFF.

The J gene is TRBJ2-1, the V gene TRBV11-3; 7 nucleotides line up with TRBD2. This CDR3 comprises 15 residues. Germline V gene sequence: CDR1 SGHNT, CDR2 YENEEA. V gave up 5 bases and J gave up 13 bases; unmatched junction bases: 17. The CDR3 reads CASSPRTGGRDRQFF. CDR3 sequence (DNA): TGTGCCAGCAGCCCCCGAACGGGGGGTCGAGACAGACAGTTCTTC.

The chain employs TRBV7-2 and TRBJ2-7, with TRBD2 matching over 8 bases. The CDR3 is made up of 16 amino acids. Trimming removed 6 bases from V and 0 bases from J; junction bases left unmatched: 10. Germline V CDR1 and CDR2: SGHTA, FQGNSA. CDR3: CASRANPGLDSYEQYF. CDR3 DNA: TGTGCCAGCAGGGCAAATCCGGGACTAGACTCCTACGAGCAGTACTTC. Together with reference TRBV7-2 and TRBJ2-7, the CDR3 gives the full variable domain: GAGVSQSPSNKVTEKGKDVELRCDPISGHTALYWYRQSLGQGLEFLIYFQGNSAPDKSGLPSDRFSAERTGGSVSTLTIQRTQQEDSAVYLCASRANPGLDSYEQYFGPGTRLTVT.

The chain uses TRBV4-2 and TRBJ2-7; unclear D gene. V was clipped by 4 bases and J by 5 bases, with 18 bases between them. The germline gives CDR1 LGHNA, CDR2 YNFKEQ. This CDR3 region has 15 residues. CDR3 protein: CASSPLPRNVDEQYF. The CDR3 coding sequence is TGTGCCAGCAGCCCTCTACCTAGGAACGTCGACGAGCAGTACTTC.